One sample yielded the 8 T cell receptor beta chains listed below, sequenced in a study of T-cell memory formation after mild COVID-19. TCRdb processed the 5' RACE reads anew with MiXCR; each CDR3 protein has one entry. The table lists 190,000 or so distinct CDR3 sequences, 27% of them singletons. What was sequenced was PBMCs or a T cell subset sorted from them (not recorded which). The receptor set was obtained from an adult woman who had mild COVID-19 (a few samples of this study predate the infection). Cell type and time point are not known.

The J gene is TRBJ1-2, the V gene TRBV7-2; no definite D call. Germline V lookup: CDR1 SGHTA, CDR2 FQGNSA. V was clipped by 3 bases and J by 4 bases, with 9 bases between them. The CDR3 totals 13 residues. CDR3 DNA sequence: TGTGCCAGCAGCTTTTCAGCCAGCTATGGCTACACCTTC. Amino acid sequence: CASSFSASYGYTF.

This clonotype was detected a few times. The chain has TRBV5-1 and TRBJ1-5; D unclear. The CDR3 is made up of 16 amino acids. V shed 0 bases and J shed 0 bases, with 10 bases lying between them. The germline gives CDR1 SGHRS, CDR2 YFSETQ. CDR3 amino acids: CASSLGPLASNQPQHF. In nucleotides, the CDR3 is TGCGCCAGCAGCTTGGGTCCACTTGCTAGCAATCAGCCCCAGCATTTT.

This clonotype was seen a handful of times. The chain has TRBV25-1 and TRBJ1-2, with 8 bases lining up with TRBD1. The CDR3 covers 13 residues. Per germline, CDR1 MGHDK and CDR2 SYGVNS. The ends lost 8 bases at V and 0 bases at J; junction bases unmatched: 2. CDR3 in amino acids: CASSTGANYGYTF. The DNA for the CDR3 is TGTGCCAGCTCGACAGGGGCTAACTATGGCTACACCTTC.

The table lists this clonotype with a few counts. V is TRBV29-1 and J is TRBJ1-2; the match to TRBD1 covers 9 bases. The CDR3 is 12 residues long. The J segment lost 5 bases and the V segment lost 4 bases, leaving 2 bases of the junction unmatched. From germline, CDR1 is SQVTM and CDR2 ANQGSEA. CDR3: CSVGQGGYGYTF. The CDR3 coding sequence is TGCAGCGTTGGACAGGGGGGATATGGCTACACCTTC.

This clonotype was picked up a small number of times. J is TRBJ2-7 and V is TRBV12-3 or TRBV12-4; 8 positions agree with TRBD2. The V and J ends lost 5 bases and 2 bases, in that order; junction bases with no gene match: 14. The CDR3 loop spans 17 amino acids. CDR3: CASSPRFYSGATYEQYF. CDR3 DNA: TGTGCCAGCAGTCCTCGATTCTATAGCGGGGCCACCTACGAGCAGTACTTC.

This clonotype was seen only a few times. J is TRBJ2-7 and V is TRBV12-3 or TRBV12-4, with 7 bases fitting TRBD1. This CDR3 spans 13 amino acids. The J segment lost 10 bases and the V segment lost 0 bases, leaving 6 bases of the junction unmatched. The CDR3 bases are TGTGCCAGCAGTTTAGCCGGGACAGCCGGCCAGTACTTC. Translating it yields CASSLAGTAGQYF.

Of note for this clonotype: One junction end disagrees with the germline gene, perhaps due to a read error. V gene TRBV5-5 combines with J gene TRBJ1-2; 9 bases are shared with TRBD1. This CDR3 has 14 residues. Germline CDR1 reads SGHKS; CDR2 reads YYEKEE (reference sequence). The CDR3 loop reads CASSWDRANYGYTF. CDR3 bases: TGTGCCAGCAGCTGGGACAGGGCTAACTACGGCTACACCTTC.

V gene TRBV20-1 combines with J gene TRBJ2-5; D is possibly TRBD2 (7 bases). Per germline, CDR1 DFQATT and CDR2 SNEGSKA (reference sequence). CDR3 length equals 14 residues. The V gene lost 3 bases and the J gene lost 4 bases, with 15 bases spanning the gap. This CDR3 is CSARSAGEGETQYF. CDR3 DNA sequence: TGCAGTGCTAGGTCGGCAGGGGAGGGAGAGACCCAGTACTTC.